The 6 T cell receptor beta chains reported below all come from one sample, sequenced in a study of vaccination and CD4 T cells after COVID-19. No cognate antigen is known for these TCRs. The assay that was used to sequence DNA from cultured CD4+ T cells was the Oncomine TCR Beta short-read assay. TCRdb processed the PCR reads anew with MiXCR; each CDR3 protein has one entry. Seen here are more than 13,000 distinct CDR3 sequences, less than 70% observed once, and the top ten hold about 5%. As for treatment: approximately nine-day PBMC culture with coronavirus spike peptide pools or control peptides (ViraFEST assay). The source material was CD4+ T cells from blood, cultured in vitro, sampled before SARS-CoV-2 vaccination. All receptors come from a human donor who had recovered from COVID-19.

J is TRBJ1-4 and V is TRBV15; weak D call: TRBD1 (5 bases). In germline, CDR1 is LNHNV, CDR2 YYDKDF (reference sequence). CDR3 length: 14 residues. V dropped 3 bases and J dropped 7 bases, with 12 bases sitting between them. The CDR3 region is CATSRGVGPEKLFF. In nucleotides, the CDR3 is TGTGCCACCAGCAGGGGGGTGGGTCCTGAAAAACTGTTTTTT.

The chain employs TRBV7-3 and TRBJ2-5, with D perhaps TRBD2 (6 bases). Germline CDR1 is SGHTA and CDR2 is FQGTGA. Trimming removed 5 bases at V and 5 bases at J, with 18 bases between. This CDR3 is 15 amino acids long. The CDR3 DNA follows: TGTGCCAGCAGCCTAGGGACCACGGGGAGGGAGACCCAGTACTTC. This sequence encodes CASSLGTTGRETQYF.

The CDR3 reads CASRRRLIGSGEVAGELFF. DNA for the CDR3: TGTGCCAGCAGACGGAGACTAATAGGTAGCGGGGAGGTCGCCGGGGAGCTGTTTTTT. V usage is TRBV7-8 and J usage is TRBJ2-2, with 8 bases that match TRBD2. Per the germline V gene, CDR1 is SGHVS and CDR2 is FQNEAQ. V dropped 6 bases and J dropped 6; count of bases not matched to a gene: 21. The CDR3 totals 19 residues. Supplemented by reference TRBV7-8 and TRBJ2-2, the full variable domain reads GAGVSQSPRYKVAKRGQDVALRCDPISGHVSLFWYQQALGQGPEFLTYFQNEAQLDKSGLPSDRFFAERPEGSVSTLKIQRTQQEDSAVYLCASRRRLIGSGEVAGELFFGEGSRLTVL.

The chain couples TRBV7-2 to TRBJ2-3; D gene uncertain. Germline V lookup: CDR1 SGHTA, CDR2 FQGNSA. This CDR3 is built from 14 residues. Trimming removed 0 bases at V and 2 bases at J, with 6 bases between. CDR3 residues: CASSLAGSTDTQYF. DNA of the CDR3: TGTGCCAGCAGCTTAGCTGGATCCACAGATACGCAGTATTTT.

This chain joins TRBV5-8 and TRBJ2-5, with 8 nucleotides matching TRBD1. V lost 4 bases, J lost 4 bases, and 6 bases stayed unmatched. Germline V gene data show CDR1 as SGHTS and CDR2 as YDEGEE. The CDR3 has 14 residues. CDR3 sequence reads: CASSVQGARETQYF. CDR3 DNA: TGTGCCAGCAGCGTGCAGGGGGCTCGAGAGACCCAGTACTTC.

The chain couples TRBV19 to TRBJ2-3, with 8 bases fitting TRBD1. This CDR3 comprises 13 residues. CDR1 and CDR2 (germline): LNHDA, SQIVND (reference sequence). J gave up 4 bases and V 6 bases, and 3 bases lay outside the gene matches. This CDR3 is CASRGQASDTQYF. The DNA of the CDR3 is TGTGCCAGTAGGGGACAGGCCTCAGATACGCAGTATTTT.